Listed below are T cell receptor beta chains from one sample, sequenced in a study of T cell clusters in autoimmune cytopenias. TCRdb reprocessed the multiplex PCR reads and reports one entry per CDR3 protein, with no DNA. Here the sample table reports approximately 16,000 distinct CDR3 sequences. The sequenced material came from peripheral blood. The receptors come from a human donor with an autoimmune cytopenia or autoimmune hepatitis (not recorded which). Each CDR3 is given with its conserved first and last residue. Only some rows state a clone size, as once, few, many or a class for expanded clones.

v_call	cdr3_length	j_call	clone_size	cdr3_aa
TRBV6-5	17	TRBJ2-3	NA	CASSYSLGMRSADTQYF
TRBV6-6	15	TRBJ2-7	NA	CASSYSSVPTYEQYF
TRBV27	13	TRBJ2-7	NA	CASSLAYRGEQYF
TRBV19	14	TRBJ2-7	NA	CASSIMFGSYEQYF
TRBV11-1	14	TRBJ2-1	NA	CASSLAQGHNEQFF
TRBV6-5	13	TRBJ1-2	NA	CASSYSRGRGYTF
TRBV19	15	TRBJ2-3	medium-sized	CASSRQGMGRDTQYF
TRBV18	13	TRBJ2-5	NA	CASSRGDQETQYF
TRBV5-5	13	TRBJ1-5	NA	CASSFRGLGPQHF
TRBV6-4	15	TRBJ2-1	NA	CASSDVVPSYNEQFF
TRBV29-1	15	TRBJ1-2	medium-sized	CSVTYDRGRGDGYTF
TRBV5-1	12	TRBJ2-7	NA	CASSEQGLEQYF
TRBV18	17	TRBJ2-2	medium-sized	CASSPFAAGVDTGELFF
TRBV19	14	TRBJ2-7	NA	CASTPTGTGGEQYF
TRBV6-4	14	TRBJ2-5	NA	CASSEGRSQETQYF
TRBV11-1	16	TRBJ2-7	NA	CASSPTGRTGAYEQYF
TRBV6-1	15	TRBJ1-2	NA	CASNEGTGGLYGYTF
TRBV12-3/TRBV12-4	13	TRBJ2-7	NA	CASSPSKLAVQYF
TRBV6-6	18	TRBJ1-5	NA	CASSYSSTVRGKDQPQHF
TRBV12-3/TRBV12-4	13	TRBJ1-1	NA	CASSLTWYTEAFF
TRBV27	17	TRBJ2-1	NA	CASSSRATSSSYNEQFF
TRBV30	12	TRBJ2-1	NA	CAWRKDHNEQFF
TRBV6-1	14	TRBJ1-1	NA	CASCSLWRNTEAFF
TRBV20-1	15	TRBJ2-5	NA	CSASGRLAGEETQYF
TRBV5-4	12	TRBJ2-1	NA	CASSLVYNEQFF